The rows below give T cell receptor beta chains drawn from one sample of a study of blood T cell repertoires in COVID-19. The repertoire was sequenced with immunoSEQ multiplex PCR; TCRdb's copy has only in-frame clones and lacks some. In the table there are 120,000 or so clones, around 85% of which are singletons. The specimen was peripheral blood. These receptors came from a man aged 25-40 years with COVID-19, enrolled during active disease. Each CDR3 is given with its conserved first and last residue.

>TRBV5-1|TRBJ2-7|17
CASSLGLAGAGSYEQYF
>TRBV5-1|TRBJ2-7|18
CASSLGGTPSVNFNEQYF
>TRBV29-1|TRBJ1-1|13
CSVAGAEDTEAFF
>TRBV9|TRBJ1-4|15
CASSVLGGVNEKLFF
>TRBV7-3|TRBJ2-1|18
CASSLERGTGGFYNEQFF
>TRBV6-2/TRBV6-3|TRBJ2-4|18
CASSHTFQGTDSKNIQYF
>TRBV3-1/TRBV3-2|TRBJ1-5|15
CASSQDSREDQPQHF
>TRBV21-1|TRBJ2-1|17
CASSKSAGGRADNEQFF
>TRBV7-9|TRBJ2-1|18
CASSLTSGRARPSNEQFF
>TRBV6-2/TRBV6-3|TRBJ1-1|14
CASSNGQGATEAFF
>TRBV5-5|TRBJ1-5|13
CASSLLGNQPQHF
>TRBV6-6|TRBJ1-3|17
CASSPRDRDFPGNTIYF
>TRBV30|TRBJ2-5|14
CAWYGDSPGETQYF
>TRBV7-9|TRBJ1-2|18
CASSLGPPRKDRGRGYTF
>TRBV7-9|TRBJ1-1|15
CASSFRNGGTAEAFF
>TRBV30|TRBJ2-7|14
CAWSPRQGGYEQYF
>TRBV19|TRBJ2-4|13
CASSIAGTSFQYF
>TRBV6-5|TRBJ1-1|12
CASNVGGGMAFF
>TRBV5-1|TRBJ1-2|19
CASSLEGLGTGIGNYGYTF
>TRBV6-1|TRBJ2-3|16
CASSEAPGLTLYTQYF
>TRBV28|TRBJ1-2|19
CASRGPGQASDNRHYGYTF
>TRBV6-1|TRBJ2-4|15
CASSERDRARDIQYF